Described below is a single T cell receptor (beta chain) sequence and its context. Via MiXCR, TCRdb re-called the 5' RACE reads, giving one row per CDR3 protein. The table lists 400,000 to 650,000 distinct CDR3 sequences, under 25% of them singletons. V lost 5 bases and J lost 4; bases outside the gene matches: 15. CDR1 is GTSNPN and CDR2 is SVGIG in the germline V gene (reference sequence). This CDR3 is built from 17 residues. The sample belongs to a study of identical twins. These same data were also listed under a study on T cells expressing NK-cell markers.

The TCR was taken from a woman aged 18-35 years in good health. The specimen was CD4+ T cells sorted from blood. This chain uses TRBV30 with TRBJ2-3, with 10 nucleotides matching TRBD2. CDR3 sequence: CAWDASGSFRPADTQYF. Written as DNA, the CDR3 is TGTGCCTGGGATGCTAGCGGGAGCTTCCGCCCCGCAGATACGCAGTATTTT.